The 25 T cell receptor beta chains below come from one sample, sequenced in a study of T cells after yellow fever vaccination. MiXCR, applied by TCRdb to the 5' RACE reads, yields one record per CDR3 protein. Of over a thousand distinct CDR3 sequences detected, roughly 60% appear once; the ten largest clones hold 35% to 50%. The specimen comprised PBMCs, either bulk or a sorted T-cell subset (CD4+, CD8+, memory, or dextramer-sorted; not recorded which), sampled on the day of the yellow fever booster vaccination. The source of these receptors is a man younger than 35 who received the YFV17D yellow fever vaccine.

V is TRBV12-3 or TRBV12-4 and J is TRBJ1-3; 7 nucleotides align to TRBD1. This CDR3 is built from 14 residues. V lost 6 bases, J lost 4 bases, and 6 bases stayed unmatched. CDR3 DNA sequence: TGTGCCAGCAGGGAGACAGGGTCGGGAAACACCATATATTTT. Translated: CASRETGSGNTIYF.

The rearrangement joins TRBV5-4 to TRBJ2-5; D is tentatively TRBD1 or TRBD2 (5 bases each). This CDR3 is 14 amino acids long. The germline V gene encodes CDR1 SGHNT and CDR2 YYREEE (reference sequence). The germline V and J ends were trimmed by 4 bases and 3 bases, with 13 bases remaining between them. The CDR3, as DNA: TGTGCCAGCAGCGCTGGGGGAGTGGAAGAGACCCAGTACTTC. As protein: CASSAGGVEETQYF. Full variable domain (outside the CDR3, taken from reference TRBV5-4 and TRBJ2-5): ETGVTQSPTHLIKTRGQQVTLRCSSQSGHNTVSWYQQALGQGPQFIFQYYREEENGRGNFPPRFSGLQFPNYSSELNVNALELDDSALYLCASSAGGVEETQYFGPGTRLLVL.

CDR3 nucleotide sequence: TGTGCCAGCACCCATCTGGCTGGCTCCTACGAGCAGTACTTC. The encoded protein is CASTHLAGSYEQYF. The gene calls are TRBV12-3 or TRBV12-4 and TRBJ2-7; D call uncertain. This CDR3 region has 14 residues. V gave up 7 bases and J gave up 0 bases, with 13 bases separating them.

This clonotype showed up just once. CDR3 loop: CAIRMTHLLREQYF. The CDR3 DNA sequence: TGTGCCATCAGAATGACTCACTTGCTCCGCGAGCAGTACTTC. This chain uses TRBV10-3 with TRBJ2-7; no clear D. Trimming removed 6 bases at V and 6 bases at J, with 18 bases between. Germline CDR1 reads ENHRY; CDR2 reads SYGVKD. This CDR3 region has 14 residues.

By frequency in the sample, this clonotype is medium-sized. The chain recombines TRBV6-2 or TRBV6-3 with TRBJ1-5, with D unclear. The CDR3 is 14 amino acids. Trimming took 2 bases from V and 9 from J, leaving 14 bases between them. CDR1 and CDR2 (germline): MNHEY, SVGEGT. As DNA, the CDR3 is TGTGCCAGCAGTTACCCGGGCCCCCTAGGGCCCCAGCATTTT. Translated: CASSYPGPLGPQHF.

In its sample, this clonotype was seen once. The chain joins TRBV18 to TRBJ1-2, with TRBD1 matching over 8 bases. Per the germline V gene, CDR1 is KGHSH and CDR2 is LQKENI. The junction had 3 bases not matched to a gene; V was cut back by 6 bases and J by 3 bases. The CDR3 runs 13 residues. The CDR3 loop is CASSQQGDYGYTF. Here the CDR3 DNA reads TGTGCCAGCTCGCAACAGGGGGACTATGGCTACACCTTC.

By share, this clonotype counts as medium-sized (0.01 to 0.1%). CDR3 DNA sequence: TGTGCCAGCAGACTAGAAACTTCAGGGCGAACTGAAGCTTTCTTT. Its translation is CASRLETSGRTEAFF. The chain couples TRBV7-9 to TRBJ1-1; D is possibly TRBD1 (5 bases). CDR1 is SEHNR, CDR2 FQNEAQ, per germline (reference sequence). V was shortened by 6 bases and J by 5 bases, with 19 bases between the two germline ends. There are 15 residues in the CDR3.

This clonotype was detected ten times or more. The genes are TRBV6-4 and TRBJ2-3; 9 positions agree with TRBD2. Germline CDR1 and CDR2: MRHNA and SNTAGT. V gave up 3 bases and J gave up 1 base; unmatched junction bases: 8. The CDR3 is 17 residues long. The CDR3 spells CASSDSSSGVGTDTQYF. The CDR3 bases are TGTGCCAGCAGTGATTCGTCTAGCGGGGTAGGCACAGATACGCAGTATTTT.

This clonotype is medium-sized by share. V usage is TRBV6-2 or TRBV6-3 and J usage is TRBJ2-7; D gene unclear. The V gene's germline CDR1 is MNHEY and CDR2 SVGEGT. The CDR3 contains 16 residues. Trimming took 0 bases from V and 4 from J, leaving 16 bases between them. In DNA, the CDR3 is TGTGCCAGCAGTTACTCGATCCATCGGCGGACGTACGAGCAGTACGTC. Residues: CASSYSIHRRTYEQYV.

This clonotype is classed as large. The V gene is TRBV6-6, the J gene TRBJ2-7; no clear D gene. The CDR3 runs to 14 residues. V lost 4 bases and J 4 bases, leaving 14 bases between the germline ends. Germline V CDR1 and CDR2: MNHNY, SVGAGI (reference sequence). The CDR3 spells CASSSQWLRYEQYV. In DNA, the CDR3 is TGTGCCAGCAGTTCGCAGTGGCTGCGTTACGAGCAGTACGTC.

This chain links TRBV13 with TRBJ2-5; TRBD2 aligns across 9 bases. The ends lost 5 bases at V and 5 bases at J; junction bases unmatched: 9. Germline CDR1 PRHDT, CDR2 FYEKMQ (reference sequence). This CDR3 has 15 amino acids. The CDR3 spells CASSRGTSIGETQYF. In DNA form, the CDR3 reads TGTGCCAGCAGCAGAGGGACTAGCATCGGGGAGACCCAGTACTTC.

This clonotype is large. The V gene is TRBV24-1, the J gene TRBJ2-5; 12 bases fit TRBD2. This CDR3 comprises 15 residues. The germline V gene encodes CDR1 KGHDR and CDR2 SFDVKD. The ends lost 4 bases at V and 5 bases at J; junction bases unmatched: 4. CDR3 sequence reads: CATSDHGLAGETQYF. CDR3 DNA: TGTGCCACCAGTGACCACGGACTAGCGGGGGAGACCCAGTACTTC.

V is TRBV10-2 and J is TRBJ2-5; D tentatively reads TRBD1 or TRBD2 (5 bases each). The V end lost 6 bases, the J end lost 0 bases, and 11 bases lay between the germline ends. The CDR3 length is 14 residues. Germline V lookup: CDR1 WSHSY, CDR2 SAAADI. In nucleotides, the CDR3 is TGCGCCAGCAGAGCCGGGACGAACCAAGAGACCCAGTACTTC. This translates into CASRAGTNQETQYF.

CDR3 region: CATSRDGGGTDTQYF. The DNA for the CDR3 is TGTGCCACCAGCAGAGATGGGGGAGGCACAGATACGCAGTATTTT. This chain uses TRBV15 with TRBJ2-3; D possibly matches TRBD1 or TRBD2 (5 bases each). Germline values: CDR1 LNHNV, CDR2 YYDKDF (reference sequence). The V gene lost 0 bases and the J gene lost 1 base, with 8 bases spanning the gap. The CDR3 spans 15 residues.

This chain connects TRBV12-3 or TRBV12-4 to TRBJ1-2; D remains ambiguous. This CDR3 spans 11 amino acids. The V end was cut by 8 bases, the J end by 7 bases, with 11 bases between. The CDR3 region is CASARGFGYTF. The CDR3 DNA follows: TGTGCCAGCGCCCGGGGATTTGGCTACACCTTC.

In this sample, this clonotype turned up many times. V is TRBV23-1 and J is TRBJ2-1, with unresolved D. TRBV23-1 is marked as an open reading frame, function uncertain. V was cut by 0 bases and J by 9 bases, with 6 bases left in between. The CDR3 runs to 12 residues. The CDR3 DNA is TGCGCCAGCAGTCAATCGAAGGGTGAGCAGTTCTTC. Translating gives CASSQSKGEQFF.

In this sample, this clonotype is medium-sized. The chain's CDR3 is CARLGLAGEGDPNEQFF. Written as DNA, the CDR3 is TGTGCCCGTCTAGGACTAGCGGGGGAAGGTGACCCTAATGAGCAGTTCTTC. J is TRBJ2-1 and V is TRBV2, with TRBD2 matching 13 bases. Germline CDR1 is SNHLY and CDR2 is FYNNEI. CDR3 length equals 17 residues. The V segment lost 11 bases and the J segment 7 bases; nucleotides outside the gene matches: 17.

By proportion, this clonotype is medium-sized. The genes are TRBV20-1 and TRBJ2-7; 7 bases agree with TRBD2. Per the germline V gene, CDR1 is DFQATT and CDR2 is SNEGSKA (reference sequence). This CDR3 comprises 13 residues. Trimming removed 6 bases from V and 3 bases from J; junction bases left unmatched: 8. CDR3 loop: CSANVGGGYEQYV. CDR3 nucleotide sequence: TGCAGTGCGAACGTGGGGGGGGGCTACGAGCAGTACGTC.

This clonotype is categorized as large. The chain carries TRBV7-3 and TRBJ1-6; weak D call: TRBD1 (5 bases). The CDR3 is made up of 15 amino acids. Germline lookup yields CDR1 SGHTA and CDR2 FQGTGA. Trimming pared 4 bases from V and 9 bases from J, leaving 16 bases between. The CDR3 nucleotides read TGTGCCAGCAGCTGGGACCGGGACTTCAGTTCACCCCTCCACTTT. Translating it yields CASSWDRDFSSPLHF.

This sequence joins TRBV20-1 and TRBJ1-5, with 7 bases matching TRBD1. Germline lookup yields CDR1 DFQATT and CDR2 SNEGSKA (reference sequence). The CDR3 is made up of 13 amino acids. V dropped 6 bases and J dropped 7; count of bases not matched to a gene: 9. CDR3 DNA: TGCAGTGCCTACGACAGGGTTGGGCAGCCCCAGCATTTT. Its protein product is CSAYDRVGQPQHF.

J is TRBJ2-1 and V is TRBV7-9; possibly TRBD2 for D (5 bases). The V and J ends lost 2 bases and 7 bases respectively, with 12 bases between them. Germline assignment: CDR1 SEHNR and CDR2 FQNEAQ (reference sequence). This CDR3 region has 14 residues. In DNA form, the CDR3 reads TGTGCCAGCAGCTTACTTGGACTGGCTAATGAGCAGTTCTTC. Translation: CASSLLGLANEQFF.

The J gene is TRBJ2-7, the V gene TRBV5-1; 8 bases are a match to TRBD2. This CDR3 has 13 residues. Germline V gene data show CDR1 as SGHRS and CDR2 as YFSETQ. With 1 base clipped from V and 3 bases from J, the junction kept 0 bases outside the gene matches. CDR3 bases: TGCGCCAGCAGCTTGACTAGCGGCTACGAGCAGTACTTC. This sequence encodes CASSLTSGYEQYF.

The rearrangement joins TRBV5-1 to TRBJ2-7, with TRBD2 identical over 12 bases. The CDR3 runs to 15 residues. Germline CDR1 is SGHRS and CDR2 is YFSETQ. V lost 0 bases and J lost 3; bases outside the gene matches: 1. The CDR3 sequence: CASSLGTSGDYEQYV. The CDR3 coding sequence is TGCGCCAGCAGCTTGGGGACTAGCGGGGACTACGAGCAGTACGTC.

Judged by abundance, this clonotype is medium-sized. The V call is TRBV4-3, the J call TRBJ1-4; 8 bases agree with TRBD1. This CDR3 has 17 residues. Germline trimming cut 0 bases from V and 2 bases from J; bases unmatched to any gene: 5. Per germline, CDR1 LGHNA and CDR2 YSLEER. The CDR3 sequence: CASSQDLRTGTNEKLFF. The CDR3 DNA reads TGCGCCAGCAGCCAAGATCTTCGGACAGGGACTAATGAAAAACTGTTTTTT.

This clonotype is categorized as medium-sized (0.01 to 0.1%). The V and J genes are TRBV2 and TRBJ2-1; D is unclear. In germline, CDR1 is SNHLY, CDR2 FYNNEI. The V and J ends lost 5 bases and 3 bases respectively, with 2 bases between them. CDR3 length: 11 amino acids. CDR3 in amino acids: CASSFYNEQFF. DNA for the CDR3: TGTGCCAGCAGTTTCTACAATGAGCAGTTCTTC.